This TCR beta chain appears in the sequencing data of a study of shared clonotypes between healthy human individuals. This clone was detected once. V lost 4 bases and J lost 2, with 12 bases in between. Germline values: CDR1 SGHAT, CDR2 FQDESV (reference sequence). The CDR3 has 14 residues. Clones were sequenced by immunoSEQ multiplex PCR, and TCRdb holds only the in-frame ones, with some missing. The repertoire holds some 550,000 clones, with approximately 97% as singletons. The chain joins TRBV11-1 to TRBJ2-7, with D possibly being TRBD2 (7 bases). The origin of this receptor is a woman aged 30 to 39 in good health. Material: naive CD4+ T cells sorted from blood. This sample's subset: CD45RA+ positively selected. The CDR3 region has the DNA TGTGCCAGCAGCTCAAGGGGGGGAGCCTACGAGCAGTACTTC. Translating it yields CASSSRGGAYEQYF.